One T cell receptor (beta chain) is described in this entry. Looked up from germline, CDR1 is SGHVS and CDR2 is FNYEAQ. The CDR3 is 20 amino acids. Trimming at V came to 9 bases and at J to 3 bases, leaving 21 bases not matched to a gene. The data originate from a study of blood T cell repertoires in COVID-19. Sequencing used immunoSEQ multiplex PCR; TCRdb keeps in-frame clones, though not all of them. Of roughly 73,000 clones in the sample, approximately 89% were seen once. This sequence was found in a man aged 80 or over with acute or convalescent COVID-19. Material for sequencing was peripheral blood. The chain couples TRBV7-6 to TRBJ1-4; 11 nucleotides align to TRBD1. CDR3 in DNA: TGTGCCAGACGAAGGGCTTACTCGGGGACAGGGGGTACGGCTAATGAAAAACTGTTTTTT. Protein sequence: CARRRAYSGTGGTANEKLFF.